Reported below is one TCR beta chain. The antigen it binds to is not known. No qualities accompany the bases; no much larger clone lies one base away. Within the sample, other DNA sequences also encode this same CDR3. TCRbeta CDR3 regions were amplified from genomic DNA by means of the immunoSEQ Assay, a bias-controlled multiplex PCR. Under the source paper's analysis protocol: Within the assay, amplification of reference gene primers was used to estimate how many nucleated cells each sample contained. To quantify the absolute abundance of each unique TCRbeta CDR3 rearrangement, sequence reads were collapsed and filtered. For each sample, productive Simpson clonality was calculated as the square root of Simpson's diversity index across productive rearrangements. TCRdb stores this immuneACCESS table with in-frame sequences only. Part of the clones is absent; in the studies checked, under half of the shortfall reflects unresolved V genes, and no reason is known for the rest. The V and J calls and clone size were taken over from that table, and D and trimming were inferred from the DNA. In this sample the table shows 95,000 to 150,000 clones, around 83% of which occur a single time. The ten largest clones add up to about 6.3% of the sample.

Inclusive of the bounding cysteine and phenylalanine, the CDR3 is 14 residues long. Only the CDR3 portion is preserved as DNA: 42 bases, with reading frame beginning at the first base. According to the germline V gene, CDR1 reads KGHSH and CDR2 reads LQKENI. Deletion took 4 bases off V and 1 base off J, with a span of 9 bases between the germline ends. The collaborating institutions used their own protocols to collect whole blood in K2EDTA tubes. For TCRbeta analysis, collaborator samples were shipped as frozen whole blood, as isolated PBMCs, or as DNA extracted from either sample type. This entry belongs to a study of blood T cell repertoires in COVID-19 (TCRdb year 2020). Describing the broader study: Samples from collaborators originated in the United States, Italy and Spain and spanned both the acute and convalescent phases of COVID-19. The prospective study material was composed of cDNA or gDNA derived from T cells, B-cell-depleted T cells, or PBMCs. Deeply sampled blood TCRbeta repertoires from subjects exposed to, actively infected with, or recovered from COVID-19 were included in the dataset. A freely available public database, intended as a resource for researchers studying the immune response to SARS-CoV-2, is where the repertoires were released. The samples were drawn from two sources: the first 160 participants of the ongoing ImmuneRACE study, and over 950 subjects contributed by 6 global collaborators. Sample metadata almost always included a de-identified subject ID, COVID-19 status, age in years and sex. Where HLA class I and class II types were available, the types were taken from metadata supplied by the sample provider, not from assay-based typing.

Overall study results and their limits: Clinical and demographic metadata were provided uncurated, with the amount varying by source and participant.

Sequencing was done on a sample of peripheral blood. This TCR derives from a man older than 75 with active or convalescent COVID-19. Here the chain combines TRBV18 and TRBJ2-3; TRBD1 is a possible D gene, resting on 6 matching bases. In nucleotide form, the sequence is TGTGCCAGCTCACTGCCAGGGGGCACAGATACGCAGTATTTT. The encoded protein is CASSLPGGTDTQYF.